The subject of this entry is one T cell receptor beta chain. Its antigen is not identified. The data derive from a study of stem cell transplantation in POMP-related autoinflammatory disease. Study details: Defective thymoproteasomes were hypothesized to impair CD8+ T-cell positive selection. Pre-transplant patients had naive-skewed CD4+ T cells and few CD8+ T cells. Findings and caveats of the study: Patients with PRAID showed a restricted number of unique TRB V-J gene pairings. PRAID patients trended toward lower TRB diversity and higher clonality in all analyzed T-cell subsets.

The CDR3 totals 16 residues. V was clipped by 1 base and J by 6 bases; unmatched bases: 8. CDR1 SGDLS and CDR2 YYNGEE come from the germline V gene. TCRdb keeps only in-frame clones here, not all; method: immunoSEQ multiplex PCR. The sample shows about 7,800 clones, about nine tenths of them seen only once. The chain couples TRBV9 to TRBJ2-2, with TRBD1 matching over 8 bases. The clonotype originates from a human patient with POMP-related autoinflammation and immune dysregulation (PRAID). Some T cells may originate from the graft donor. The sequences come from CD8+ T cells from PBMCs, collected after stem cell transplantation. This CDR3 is CASSVYQQGGAGELFF. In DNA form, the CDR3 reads TGTGCCAGCAGCGTATATCAACAGGGGGGCGCCGGGGAGCTGTTTTTT.